Listed below are T cell receptor beta chains from one sample, sequenced in a study of Graves' ophthalmopathy and Graves' hyperthyroidism. TCRdb recomputed calls from the multiplex PCR reads with MiXCR, one row per CDR3 protein. The data show about 220,000 distinct CDR3 sequences, about a fifth seen once. Sequenced sample: peripheral blood. The receptors here all came from a woman aged 45-65 years with Graves' ophthalmopathy. The CDR3 runs from the conserved cysteine through the conserved F or W. D genes are given only for firm matches. The size of a clone is reported for some rows only, either as once, few or many, or as a class for expanded clones.

d_gene	v_gene	j_gene	len	abundance	CDR3nt	CDR3aa
TRBD1	TRBV10-3	TRBJ1-5	14	many	TGTGCCATCAGCATGACAGGGGGGCGACAGCCCCAGCATTTT	CAISMTGGRQPQHF
.	TRBV2	TRBJ1-6	14	many	TGTGCCAGCAGTGAACTACAAGGGAATTCACCCCTCCACTTT	CASSELQGNSPLHF
.	TRBV6-1	TRBJ1-1	13	.	TGTGCCAGCATCGGGTCGGGCGGAACTGAAGCTTTCTTT	CASIGSGGTEAFF
TRBD1	TRBV30	TRBJ1-2	14	.	TGTGCCTGGAGCCGGGACAGGGGGCGATATGGCTACACCTTC	CAWSRDRGRYGYTF
.	TRBV24-1	TRBJ2-2	17	many	TGTGCCACCAGTGATCCGCGACAGGGACTGAACACCGGGGAGCTGTTTTTT	CATSDPRQGLNTGELFF
TRBD1	TRBV7-2	TRBJ2-5	16	once	TGTGCCAGCAGCCTACGGGACAGTGGAATCGGGGAGACCCAGTACTTC	CASSLRDSGIGETQYF
.	TRBV28	TRBJ1-1	13	few	TGTGCCAGCAGTCTCCCCCATAACACTGAAGCTTTCTTT	CASSLPHNTEAFF
.	TRBV18	TRBJ1-1	13	many	TGTGCCACCCGTGGGGACCGCAACACTGAAGCTTTCTTT	CATRGDRNTEAFF
TRBD1	TRBV6-5	TRBJ2-7	14	once	TGTGCCAGCAGTTACTCGGGAGTTGGGACAGGCCAGTACTTC	CASSYSGVGTGQYF
.	TRBV5-1	TRBJ2-7	14	many	TGCGCCAGCAGCTTCTCAGCCGGGGATGGCGAGCAGTACTTC	CASSFSAGDGEQYF
.	TRBV9	TRBJ2-3	15	many	TGTGCCAGCAGCGTGGGTGGGGTAACCACAGATACGCAGTATTTT	CASSVGGVTTDTQYF
.	TRBV5-1	TRBJ1-2	13	few	TGCGCCAGCAGCTCGGGTAGGGGCTATGGCTACACCTTC	CASSSGRGYGYTF
TRBD1	TRBV6-1	TRBJ1-1	14	many	TGTGCCAGCAGGCCCGGACAGGTAAACACTGAAGCTTTCTTT	CASRPGQVNTEAFF
TRBD1	TRBV28	TRBJ1-6	15	many	TGTGCCAGCAGTAAAGGGGACAGGGTTAATTCACCCCTCCACTTT	CASSKGDRVNSPLHF
.	TRBV29-1	TRBJ1-2	12	many	TGCAGCTCGGACCGGTCTAACTATGGCTACACCTTC	CSSDRSNYGYTF
.	TRBV7-2	TRBJ1-2	13	many	TGTGCCAGCAGCTTAGCAGAACATTATGGCTACACCTTC	CASSLAEHYGYTF
.	TRBV12-3/TRBV12-4	TRBJ2-7	14	.	TGTGCCAGCAGTCCGTACAGGCGGGTCACCGAGCAGTACTTC	CASSPYRRVTEQYF
.	TRBV15	TRBJ1-5	15	many	TGTGCCACCAGCACTTTCCCCGGCAGTTTTCAGCCCCAGCATTTT	CATSTFPGSFQPQHF
.	TRBV12-3/TRBV12-4	TRBJ2-5	16	.	TGTGCCAGCAGTTTGCTCGGGGTCCGTGGGGCTGAGACCCAGTACTTC	CASSLLGVRGAETQYF
TRBD2	TRBV20-1	TRBJ2-7	12	many	TGCAGTGCACAGACTAGCAACTACGAGCAGTACTTC	CSAQTSNYEQYF
TRBD1	TRBV20-1	TRBJ2-7	14	.	TGCAGTGCTAGGGACAGGGGGCGAACCTACGAGCAGTACTTC	CSARDRGRTYEQYF
TRBD2	TRBV20-1	TRBJ2-7	12	many	TGCAGTGCTACGGGACTAGTACACGAGCAGTACTTC	CSATGLVHEQYF
.	TRBV5-8	TRBJ1-6	13	.	TGTGCCAGCAGCTTGTTAAGCAATTCACCCCTCCACTTT	CASSLLSNSPLHF
TRBD2	TRBV20-1	TRBJ2-7	14	many	TGCAGTGCTAGTCGGACTAGCGGCCCCTACGAGCAGTACTTC	CSASRTSGPYEQYF
.	TRBV12-3/TRBV12-4	TRBJ1-1	12	many	TGTGCCAGCAGTTTCGGTCACACTGAAGCTTTCTTT	CASSFGHTEAFF
.	TRBV7-8	TRBJ2-7	13	.	TGTGCCAGCAGCTTAGCGCAAAGGGGAGAGCAGTACTTC	CASSLAQRGEQYF
.	TRBV19	TRBJ2-5	14	many	TGTGCCAGTAGTATGGTCGGGGGCCAAGAGACCCAGTACTTC	CASSMVGGQETQYF
.	TRBV28	TRBJ2-7	14	once	TGTGCCAGCAGTGGACCGAATGGCGTGGGCGAGCAGTACTTC	CASSGPNGVGEQYF
.	TRBV19	TRBJ1-5	15	.	TGTGCCACAAAAATCGACAGGCGCTTGAATCAGCCCCAGCATTTT	CATKIDRRLNQPQHF
TRBD1	TRBV5-4	TRBJ1-2	14	many	TGTGCCAGCAGCTTGTGGGACAGGGAAACTGGCTACACCTTC	CASSLWDRETGYTF
.	TRBV6-1	TRBJ2-7	16	.	TGTGCCAGCACCCCAAACAGGGATTCCTTCTCCTACGAGCAGTACTTC	CASTPNRDSFSYEQYF
TRBD1	TRBV6-2/TRBV6-3	TRBJ2-5	16	.	TGTGCCAGCAGTTACTCCCGGACAGGGCGGCAAGAGACCCAGTACTTC	CASSYSRTGRQETQYF
TRBD1	TRBV6-1	TRBJ2-7	13	.	TGTGCCAGCAGTCGGGACAGGCGGTCCGTGCAGTACTTC	CASSRDRRSVQYF
TRBD1	TRBV12-3/TRBV12-4	TRBJ1-6	15	many	TGTGCCAGCAGTCCAGGGACAGTTTATAATTCACCCCTCCACTTT	CASSPGTVYNSPLHF
.	TRBV15	TRBJ2-5	17	many	TGTGCCACCAGCAGAGATCTTATGGTAGCGGCCCAAGAGACCCAGTACTTC	CATSRDLMVAAQETQYF
.	TRBV28	TRBJ2-5	13	many	TGTGCCACCTCACGGGTTAGCCAAGAGACCCAGTACTTC	CATSRVSQETQYF
.	TRBV27	TRBJ1-6	13	many	TGTGCCAGCAGTTCGGAATCTAATTCACCCCTCCACTTT	CASSSESNSPLHF